Here is one TCR beta chain with its context. As yet, its antigen is unknown. These data belong to a study of radiotherapy plus CTLA-4 blockade in lung cancer. Study-wide background: Under 20% of enrolled patients responded objectively, and 31% had disease control.

V shed 5 bases, J shed 0 bases, and the junction held 4 bases outside the gene matches. CDR3 length equals 14 residues. The germline CDR1 and CDR2 sequences are SEHNR and FQNEAQ (reference sequence). Measured with immunoSEQ multiplex PCR; TCRdb has only the in-frame clones, and not every one. In the table there are about 77,000 clones, over 65% of which are singletons. Each patient with chemo-refractory metastatic non-small-cell lung cancer was treated with focal radiation plus CTLA-4 blockade using ipilimumab. Study-level points and caveats: Blood-borne expansion of tumor-derived TCR clones followed radiotherapy plus ipilimumab.

The TCR sequence derives from a human donor with non-small cell lung cancer whose response to radiotherapy plus ipilimumab could not be evaluated. Sequenced here: peripheral blood, sampled from a patient treated with radiotherapy plus ipilimumab. The chain couples TRBV7-9 to TRBJ2-7; 7 bases line up with TRBD1. The CDR3 protein is CASSLRDSSYEQYF. CDR3 bases: TGTGCCAGCAGCCTAAGGGACAGCTCCTACGAGCAGTACTTC.